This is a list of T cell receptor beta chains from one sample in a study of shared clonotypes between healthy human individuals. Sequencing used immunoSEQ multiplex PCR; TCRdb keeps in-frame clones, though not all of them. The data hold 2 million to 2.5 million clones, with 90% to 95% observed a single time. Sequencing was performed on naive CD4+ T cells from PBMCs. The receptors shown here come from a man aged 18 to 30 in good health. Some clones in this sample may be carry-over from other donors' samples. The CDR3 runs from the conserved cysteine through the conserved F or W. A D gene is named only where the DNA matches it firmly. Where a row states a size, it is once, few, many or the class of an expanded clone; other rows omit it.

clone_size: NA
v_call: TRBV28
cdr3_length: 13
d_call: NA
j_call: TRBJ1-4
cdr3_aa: CASSNPANEKLFF
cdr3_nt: TGTGCCAGCAGTAACCCAGCTAATGAAAAACTGTTTTTT

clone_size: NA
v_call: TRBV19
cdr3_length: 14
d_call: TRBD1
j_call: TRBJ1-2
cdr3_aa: CASSLRDSRYGYTF
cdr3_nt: TGTGCCAGTAGTCTTCGGGACAGCCGCTATGGCTACACCTTC

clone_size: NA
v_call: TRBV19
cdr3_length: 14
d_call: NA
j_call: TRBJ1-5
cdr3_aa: CASSTTGSNQPQHF
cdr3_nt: TGTGCCAGTAGTACCACAGGGAGCAATCAGCCCCAGCATTTT

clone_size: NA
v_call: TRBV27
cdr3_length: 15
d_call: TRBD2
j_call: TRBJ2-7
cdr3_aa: CASRGGASGLYEQYF
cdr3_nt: TGTGCCAGCAGGGGTGGTGCTAGCGGACTATACGAGCAGTACTTC

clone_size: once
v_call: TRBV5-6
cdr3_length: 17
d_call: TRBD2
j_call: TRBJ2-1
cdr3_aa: CASSFPAGSSSYNEQFF
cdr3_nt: TGTGCCAGCAGCTTTCCAGCGGGGTCAAGCTCCTACAATGAGCAGTTCTTC

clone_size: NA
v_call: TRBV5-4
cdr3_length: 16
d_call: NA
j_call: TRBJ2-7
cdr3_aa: CASSLGGSARPYEQYF
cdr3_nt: TGTGCCAGCAGCTTGGGGGGTAGCGCGCGCCCCTACGAGCAGTACTTC

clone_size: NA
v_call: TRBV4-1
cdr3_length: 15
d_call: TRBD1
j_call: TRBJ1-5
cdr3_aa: CASSLRTGLDQPQHF
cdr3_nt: TGCGCCAGCAGCCTTAGGACAGGGTTGGACCAGCCCCAGCATTTT

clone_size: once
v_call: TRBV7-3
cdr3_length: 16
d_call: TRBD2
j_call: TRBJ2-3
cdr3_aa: CASSYGTSQETDTQYF
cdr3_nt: TGTGCCAGCAGCTACGGGACTAGCCAAGAGACAGATACGCAGTATTTT

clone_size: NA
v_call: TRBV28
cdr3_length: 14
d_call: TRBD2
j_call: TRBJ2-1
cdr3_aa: CASSGPGGGNEQFF
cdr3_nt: TGTGCCAGCAGTGGCCCCGGGGGAGGGAATGAGCAGTTCTTC

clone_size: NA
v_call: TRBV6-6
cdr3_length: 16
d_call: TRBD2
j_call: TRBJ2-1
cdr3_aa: CASSQRTSGVYNEQFF
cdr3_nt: TGTGCCAGCAGCCAAAGGACTAGCGGAGTATACAATGAGCAGTTCTTC

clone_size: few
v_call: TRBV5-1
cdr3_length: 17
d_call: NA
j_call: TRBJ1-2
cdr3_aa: CASSPGERGPTNYGYTF
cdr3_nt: TGCGCCAGCAGCCCGGGGGAACGGGGTCCTACTAACTATGGCTACACCTTC

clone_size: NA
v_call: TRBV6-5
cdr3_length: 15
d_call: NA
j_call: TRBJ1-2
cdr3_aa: CASSPTGNAGYGYTF
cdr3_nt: TGTGCCAGCAGCCCCACAGGGAACGCGGGCTATGGCTACACCTTC

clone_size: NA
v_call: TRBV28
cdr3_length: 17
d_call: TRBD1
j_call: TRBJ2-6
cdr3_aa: CASSPDRGMPGANVLTF
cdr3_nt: TGTGCCAGCAGCCCCGACAGGGGGATGCCTGGGGCCAACGTCCTGACTTTC

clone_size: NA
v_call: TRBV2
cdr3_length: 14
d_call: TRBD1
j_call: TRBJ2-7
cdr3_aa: CASSLGQRSYEQYF
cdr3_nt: TGTGCCAGCAGTCTGGGACAGCGCTCCTACGAGCAGTACTTC

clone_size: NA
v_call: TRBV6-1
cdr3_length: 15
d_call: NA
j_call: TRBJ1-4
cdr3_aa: CASSEAQGSGEKLFF
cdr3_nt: TGTGCCAGCAGTGAAGCACAGGGCAGTGGTGAAAAACTGTTTTTT

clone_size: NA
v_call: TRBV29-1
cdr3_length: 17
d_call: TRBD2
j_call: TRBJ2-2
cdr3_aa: CSVHTRDAGGRGGELFF
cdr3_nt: TGCAGCGTTCACACGCGGGATGCGGGAGGTCGTGGCGGGGAGCTGTTTTTT

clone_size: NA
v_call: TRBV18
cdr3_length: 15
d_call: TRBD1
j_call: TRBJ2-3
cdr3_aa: CASSPDRVGTDTQYF
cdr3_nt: TGTGCCAGCTCACCAGACAGGGTGGGGACAGATACGCAGTATTTT

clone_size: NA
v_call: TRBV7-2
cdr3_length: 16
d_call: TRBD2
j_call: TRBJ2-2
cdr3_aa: CASSLEAGVVTGELFF
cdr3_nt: TGTGCCAGCAGCTTAGAGGCGGGAGTGGTCACCGGGGAGCTGTTTTTT

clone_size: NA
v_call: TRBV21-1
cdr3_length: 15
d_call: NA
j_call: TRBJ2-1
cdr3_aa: CASSKGWGLDNEQFF
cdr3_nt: TGTGCCAGCAGCAAAGGGTGGGGACTAGACAATGAGCAGTTCTTC

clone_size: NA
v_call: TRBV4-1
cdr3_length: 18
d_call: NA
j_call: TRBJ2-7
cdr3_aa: CASSRVQLQGGRPYEQYF
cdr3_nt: TGCGCCAGCAGCCGGGTTCAACTCCAGGGGGGAAGGCCCTACGAGCAGTACTTC

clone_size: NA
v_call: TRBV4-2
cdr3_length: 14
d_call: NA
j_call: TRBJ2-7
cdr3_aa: CASSQVLVAYEQYF
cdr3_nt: TGTGCCAGCAGCCAAGTTCTAGTGGCCTACGAGCAGTACTTC

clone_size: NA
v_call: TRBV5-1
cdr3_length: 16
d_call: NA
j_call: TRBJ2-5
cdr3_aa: CASSLRPPFEGETQYF
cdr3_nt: TGCGCCAGCAGCTTGAGGCCCCCCTTCGAAGGAGAGACCCAGTACTTC

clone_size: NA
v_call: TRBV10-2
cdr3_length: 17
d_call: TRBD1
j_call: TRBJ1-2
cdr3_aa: CASSQTTGGPFPYGYTF
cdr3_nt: TGCGCCAGCAGTCAAACGACAGGGGGCCCTTTTCCCTATGGCTACACCTTC

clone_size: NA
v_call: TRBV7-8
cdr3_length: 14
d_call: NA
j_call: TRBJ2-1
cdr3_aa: CASSFRTTSNPQFF
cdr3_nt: TGTGCCAGCAGCTTCAGGACTACCTCCAATCCGCAGTTCTTC

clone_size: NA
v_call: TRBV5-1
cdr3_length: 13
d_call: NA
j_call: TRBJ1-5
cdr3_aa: CASSSMTNQPQHF
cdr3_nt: TGCGCCAGCAGCTCCATGACAAACCAGCCCCAGCATTTT

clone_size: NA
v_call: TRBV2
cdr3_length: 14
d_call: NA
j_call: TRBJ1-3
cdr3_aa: CASRAGSSGNTIYF
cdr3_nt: TGTGCCAGCAGGGCAGGGTCCTCTGGAAACACCATATATTTT

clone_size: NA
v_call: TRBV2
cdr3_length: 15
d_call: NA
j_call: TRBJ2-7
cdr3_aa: CASIGGRGQGYEQYF
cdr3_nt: TGTGCCAGCATTGGGGGAAGGGGTCAAGGCTACGAGCAGTACTTC

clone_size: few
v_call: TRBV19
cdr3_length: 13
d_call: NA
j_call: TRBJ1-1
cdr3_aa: CASSIARGTEAFF
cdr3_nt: TGTGCCAGTAGTATCGCCAGGGGCACTGAAGCTTTCTTT

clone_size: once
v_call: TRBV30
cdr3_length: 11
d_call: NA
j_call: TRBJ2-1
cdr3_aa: CAWSRGNEQFF
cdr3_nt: TGTGCCTGGAGTCGAGGCAATGAGCAGTTCTTC

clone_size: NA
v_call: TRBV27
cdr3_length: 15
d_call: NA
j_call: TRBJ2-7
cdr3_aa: CASSSGRGAPYEQYF
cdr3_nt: TGTGCCAGCAGTTCCGGACGGGGCGCTCCCTACGAGCAGTACTTC

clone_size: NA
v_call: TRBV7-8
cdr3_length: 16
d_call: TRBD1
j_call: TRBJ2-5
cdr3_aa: CASSSRRVRGQETQYF
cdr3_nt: TGTGCCAGCAGTTCACGGCGAGTCAGGGGGCAAGAGACCCAGTACTTC

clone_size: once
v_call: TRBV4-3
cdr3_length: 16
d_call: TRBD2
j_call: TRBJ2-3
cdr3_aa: CASSRRTGGRTDTQYF
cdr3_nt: TGCGCCAGCAGCCGCCGGACGGGGGGTCGAACAGATACGCAGTATTTT

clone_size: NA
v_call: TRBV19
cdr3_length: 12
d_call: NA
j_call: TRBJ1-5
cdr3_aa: CASSIGNQPQHF
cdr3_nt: TGTGCCAGTAGTATCGGTAATCAGCCCCAGCATTTT

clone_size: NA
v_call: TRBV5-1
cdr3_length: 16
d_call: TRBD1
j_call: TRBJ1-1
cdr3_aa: CASSLGRQGGYTEAFF
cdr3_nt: TGCGCCAGCAGCTTGGGAAGACAGGGAGGCTACACTGAAGCTTTCTTT

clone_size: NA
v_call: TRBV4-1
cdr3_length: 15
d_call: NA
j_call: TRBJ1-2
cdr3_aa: CASSQAGAGDYGYTF
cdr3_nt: TGCGCCAGCAGCCAAGCGGGGGCGGGGGACTATGGCTACACCTTC

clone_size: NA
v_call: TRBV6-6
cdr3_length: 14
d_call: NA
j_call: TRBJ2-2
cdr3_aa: CASTFSSNTGELFF
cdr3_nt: TGTGCCAGCACTTTCTCTTCGAACACCGGGGAGCTGTTTTTT

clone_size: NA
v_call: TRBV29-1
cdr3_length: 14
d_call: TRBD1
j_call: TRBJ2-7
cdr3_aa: CSFSIQGGSYEQYF
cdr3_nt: TGCAGCTTCTCCATACAGGGGGGCTCCTACGAGCAGTACTTC

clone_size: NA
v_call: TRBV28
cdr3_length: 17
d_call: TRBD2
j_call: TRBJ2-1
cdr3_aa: CASRRNGGGREYNEQFF
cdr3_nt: TGTGCCAGCAGACGCAACGGGGGCGGGAGGGAGTACAATGAGCAGTTCTTC

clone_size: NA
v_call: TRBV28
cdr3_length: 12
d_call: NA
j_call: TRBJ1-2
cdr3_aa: CASSRDVYGYTF
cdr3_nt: TGTGCCAGCAGTCGGGACGTCTATGGCTACACCTTC

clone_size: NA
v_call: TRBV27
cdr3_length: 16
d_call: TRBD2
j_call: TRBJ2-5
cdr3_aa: CASSRGLAGGVETQYF
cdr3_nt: TGTGCCAGCAGTCGCGGACTAGCGGGAGGGGTGGAGACCCAGTACTTC

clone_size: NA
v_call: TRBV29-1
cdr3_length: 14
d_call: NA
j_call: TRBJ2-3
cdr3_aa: CSVEVVAVTDTQYF
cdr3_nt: TGCAGCGTTGAAGTGGTAGCGGTCACAGATACGCAGTATTTT

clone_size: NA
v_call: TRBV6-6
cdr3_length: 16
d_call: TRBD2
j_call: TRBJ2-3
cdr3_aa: CASSRRLAGGLDTQYF
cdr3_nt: TGTGCCAGCAGTCGCCGACTAGCGGGAGGGCTGGATACGCAGTATTTT

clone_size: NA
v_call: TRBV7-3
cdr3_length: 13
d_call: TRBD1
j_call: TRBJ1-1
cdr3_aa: CASSQTQGTEAFF
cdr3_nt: TGTGCCAGCAGCCAAACACAGGGGACTGAAGCTTTCTTT

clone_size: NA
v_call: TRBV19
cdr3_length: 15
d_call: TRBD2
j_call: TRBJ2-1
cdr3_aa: CASSRPQREINEQFF
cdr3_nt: TGTGCCAGTAGCCGCCCGCAGCGGGAGATAAATGAGCAGTTCTTC

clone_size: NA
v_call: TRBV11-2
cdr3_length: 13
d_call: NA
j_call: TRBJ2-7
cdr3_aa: CASSLGSGDEQYF
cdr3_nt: TGTGCCAGCAGCTTAGGTTCGGGGGACGAGCAGTACTTC

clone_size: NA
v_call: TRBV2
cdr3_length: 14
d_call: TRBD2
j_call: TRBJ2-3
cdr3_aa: CASSEGLATDTQYF
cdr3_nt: TGTGCCAGCAGTGAAGGACTAGCGACAGATACGCAGTATTTT

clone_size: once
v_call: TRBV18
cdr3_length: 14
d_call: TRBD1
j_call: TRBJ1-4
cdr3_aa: CASSIGQGMEKLFF
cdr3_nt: TGTGCCAGCTCAATAGGACAGGGGATGGAAAAACTGTTTTTT

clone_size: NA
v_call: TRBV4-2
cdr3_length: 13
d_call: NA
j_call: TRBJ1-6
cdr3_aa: CASSQVRGSPLHF
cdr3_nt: TGTGCCAGCAGCCAAGTAAGGGGTTCACCCCTCCACTTT

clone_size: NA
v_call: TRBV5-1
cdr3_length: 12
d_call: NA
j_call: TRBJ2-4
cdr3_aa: CASSLLVGIQYF
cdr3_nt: TGCGCCAGCAGCTTGCTCGTGGGCATTCAGTACTTC

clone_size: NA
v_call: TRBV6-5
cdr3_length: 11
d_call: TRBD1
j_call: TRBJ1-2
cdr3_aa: CASWAGGDYTF
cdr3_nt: TGTGCCAGCTGGGCAGGGGGCGACTACACCTTC

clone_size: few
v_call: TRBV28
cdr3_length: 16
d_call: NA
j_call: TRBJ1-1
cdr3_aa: CASSPPSGSGDTEAFF
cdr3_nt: TGTGCCAGCAGTCCACCTAGTGGCTCCGGGGACACTGAAGCTTTCTTT

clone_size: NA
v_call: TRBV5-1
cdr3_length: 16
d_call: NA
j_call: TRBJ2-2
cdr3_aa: CASSLAGERGTGELFF
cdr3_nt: TGCGCCAGCAGCTTGGCCGGAGAACGGGGCACCGGGGAGCTGTTTTTT

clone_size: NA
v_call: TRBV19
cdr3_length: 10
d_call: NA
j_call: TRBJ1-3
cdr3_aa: CASTGNTIYF
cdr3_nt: TGTGCCAGCACAGGGAACACCATATATTTT

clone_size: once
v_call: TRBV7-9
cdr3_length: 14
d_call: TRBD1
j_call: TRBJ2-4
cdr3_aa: CASSAWDRENIQYF
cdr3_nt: TGTGCCAGCAGCGCCTGGGACAGGGAAAACATTCAGTACTTC

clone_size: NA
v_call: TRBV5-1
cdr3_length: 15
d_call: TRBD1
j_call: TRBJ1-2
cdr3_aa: CASSTRTGNNYGYTF
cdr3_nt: TGCGCCAGCAGCACGAGGACAGGGAATAACTATGGCTACACCTTC

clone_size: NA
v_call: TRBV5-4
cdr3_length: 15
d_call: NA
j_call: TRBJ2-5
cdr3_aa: CASSSAGGLQETQYF
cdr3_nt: TGTGCCAGCAGCTCCGCCGGGGGTCTCCAAGAGACCCAGTACTTC

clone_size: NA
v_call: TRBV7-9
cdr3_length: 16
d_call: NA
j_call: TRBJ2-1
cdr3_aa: CASSLAPVVVLNEQFF
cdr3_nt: TGTGCCAGCAGCTTAGCCCCTGTCGTGGTACTGAATGAGCAGTTCTTC